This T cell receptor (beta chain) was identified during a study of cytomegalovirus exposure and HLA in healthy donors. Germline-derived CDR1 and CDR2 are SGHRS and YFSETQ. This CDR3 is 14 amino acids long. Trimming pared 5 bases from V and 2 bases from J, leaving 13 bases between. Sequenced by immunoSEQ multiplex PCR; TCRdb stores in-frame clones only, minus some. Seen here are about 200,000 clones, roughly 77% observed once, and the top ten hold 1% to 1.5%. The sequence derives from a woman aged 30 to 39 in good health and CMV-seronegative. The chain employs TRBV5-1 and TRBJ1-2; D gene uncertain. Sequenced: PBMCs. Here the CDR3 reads CASRLNSVNYGYTF. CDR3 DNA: TGCGCCAGCAGATTGAACAGTGTCAACTATGGCTACACCTTC. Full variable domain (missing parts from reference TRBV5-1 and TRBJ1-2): KAGVTQTPRYLIKTRGQQVTLSCSPISGHRSVSWYQQTPGQGLQFLFEYFSETQRNKGNFPGRFSGRQFSNSRSEMNVSTLELGDSALYLCASRLNSVNYGYTFGSGTRLTVV.